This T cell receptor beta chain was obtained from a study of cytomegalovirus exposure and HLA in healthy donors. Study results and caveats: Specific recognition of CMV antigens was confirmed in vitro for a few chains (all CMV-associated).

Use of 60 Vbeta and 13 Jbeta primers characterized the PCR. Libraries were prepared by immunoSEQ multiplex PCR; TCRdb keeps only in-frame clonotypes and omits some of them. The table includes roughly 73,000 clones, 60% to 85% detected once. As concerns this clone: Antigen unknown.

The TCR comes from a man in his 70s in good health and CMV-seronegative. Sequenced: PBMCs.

CDR3 protein: CASSLPGLAGVGHEQYF. DNA of the CDR3: TGTGCCAGCAGCTTACCGGGACTAGCGGGAGTAGGGCACGAGCAGTACTTC. V and J are TRBV5-6 and TRBJ2-7; 14 bases align to TRBD2. The junction had 9 bases not matched to a gene; V was cut back by 2 bases and J by 5 bases. This CDR3 spans 17 amino acids. CDR1 and CDR2 (germline): SGHDT, YYEEEE.